The rows below give T cell receptor beta chains drawn from one sample of a study of Ad26.COV2.S vaccination and SARS-CoV-2 variants. The method was immunoSEQ multiplex PCR; TCRdb's version includes in-frame clones alone and lacks a portion of them. The data hold roughly 400,000 clones, with 90% observed a single time. The sample consisted of peripheral blood, taken in a trial of Ad26.COV2.S vaccine versus placebo. Receptors were obtained from a person aged 18-65 years who received the Ad26.COV2.S COVID-19 vaccine or a placebo. CDR3s include the opening cysteine and the closing phenylalanine or tryptophan. A D gene is named only where the DNA matches it firmly. Clone sizes are given selectively: once, few, many, or a class where the clone is expanded.

D gene: TRBD2
J gene: TRBJ2-1
clone size: once
V gene: TRBV11-1
CDR3 protein: CASSLTSGRASNEQFF
CDR3 DNA: TGTGCCAGCAGCTTAACTAGCGGGAGGGCGAGCAATGAGCAGTTCTTC

D gene: TRBD1
J gene: TRBJ2-3
clone size: -
V gene: TRBV6-5
CDR3 protein: CASRPAGTGGDTQYF
CDR3 DNA: TGTGCCAGCAGGCCCGCCGGGACAGGAGGTGATACGCAGTATTTT

D gene: -
J gene: TRBJ2-4
clone size: few
V gene: TRBV21-1
CDR3 protein: CASSRTPGEVKNIQYF
CDR3 DNA: TGTGCCAGCAGCAGGACTCCGGGGGAAGTCAAAAACATTCAGTACTTC

D gene: TRBD2
J gene: TRBJ2-1
clone size: -
V gene: TRBV7-6
CDR3 protein: CASTTSGSSYNEQFF
CDR3 DNA: TGTGCCAGCACCACTAGCGGTAGCTCCTACAATGAGCAGTTCTTC

D gene: TRBD2
J gene: TRBJ2-1
clone size: -
V gene: TRBV28
CDR3 protein: CASSLLVAGHNEQFF
CDR3 DNA: TGTGCCAGCAGCCTCTTAGTAGCGGGACACAATGAGCAGTTCTTC

D gene: -
J gene: TRBJ2-1
clone size: -
V gene: TRBV5-8
CDR3 protein: CASSPGTFPEYNEQFF
CDR3 DNA: TGTGCCAGCAGCCCTGGGACATTTCCGGAATACAATGAGCAGTTCTTC

D gene: -
J gene: TRBJ2-1
clone size: -
V gene: TRBV11-2
CDR3 protein: CASSLTIVSYNEQFF
CDR3 DNA: TGTGCCAGCAGCTTGACTATAGTCTCCTACAATGAGCAGTTCTTC

D gene: -
J gene: TRBJ1-4
clone size: -
V gene: TRBV4-3
CDR3 protein: CASSQSRGSVNEKLFF
CDR3 DNA: TGCGCCAGCAGCCAGTCCCGCGGGAGTGTTAATGAAAAACTGTTTTTT

D gene: -
J gene: TRBJ2-5
clone size: once
V gene: TRBV28
CDR3 protein: CASSLLGAGPKKETQYF
CDR3 DNA: TGTGCCAGCAGTTTATTAGGTGCAGGGCCTAAAAAAGAGACCCAGTACTTC

D gene: TRBD1
J gene: TRBJ2-2
clone size: -
V gene: TRBV5-5
CDR3 protein: CASSPAPGQGAMNTGELFF
CDR3 DNA: TGTGCCAGCAGCCCGGCCCCGGGACAGGGGGCCATGAACACCGGGGAGCTGTTTTTT

D gene: TRBD2
J gene: TRBJ2-1
clone size: -
V gene: TRBV19
CDR3 protein: CASSIGTSGSNEQFF
CDR3 DNA: TGTGCCAGTAGTATAGGGACTAGCGGGAGTAATGAGCAGTTCTTC

D gene: -
J gene: TRBJ2-5
clone size: -
V gene: TRBV19
CDR3 protein: CASSIQSSGTGGETQYF
CDR3 DNA: TGTGCCAGTAGTATACAAAGTTCCGGGACTGGGGGAGAGACCCAGTACTTC

D gene: -
J gene: TRBJ2-7
clone size: -
V gene: TRBV6-5
CDR3 protein: CASRDPGRENYEQYF
CDR3 DNA: TGTGCCAGCAGGGACCCCGGAAGGGAAAACTACGAGCAGTACTTC

D gene: -
J gene: TRBJ2-3
clone size: -
V gene: TRBV5-1
CDR3 protein: CASSLDGRPTDTQYF
CDR3 DNA: TGCGCCAGCAGCTTGGACGGACGGCCGACAGATACGCAGTATTTT

D gene: -
J gene: TRBJ2-7
clone size: -
V gene: TRBV4-1
CDR3 protein: CASSQVFISYEQYF
CDR3 DNA: TGCGCCAGCAGCCAAGTATTCATTTCCTACGAGCAGTACTTC

D gene: -
J gene: TRBJ1-1
clone size: -
V gene: TRBV7-9
CDR3 protein: CASSLAGRTAEAFF
CDR3 DNA: TGTGCCAGCAGCTTAGCAGGTAGGACAGCTGAAGCTTTCTTT

D gene: TRBD1
J gene: TRBJ1-5
clone size: -
V gene: TRBV19
CDR3 protein: CASSMDRDQPQHF
CDR3 DNA: TGTGCCAGTAGTATGGACAGGGATCAGCCCCAGCATTTT

D gene: -
J gene: TRBJ2-7
clone size: few
V gene: TRBV7-9
CDR3 protein: CASSPGIYEQYF
CDR3 DNA: TGTGCCAGCAGCCCAGGGATCTACGAGCAGTACTTC

D gene: TRBD2
J gene: TRBJ2-1
clone size: -
V gene: TRBV11-2
CDR3 protein: CASSLAGTSGAFF
CDR3 DNA: TGTGCCAGCAGCTTGGCAGGGACTAGCGGGGCGTTCTTC

D gene: -
J gene: TRBJ2-3
clone size: once
V gene: TRBV15
CDR3 protein: CATSRDWSSSDTQYF
CDR3 DNA: TGTGCCACCAGCAGAGATTGGTCTAGTTCAGATACGCAGTATTTT

D gene: -
J gene: TRBJ2-1
clone size: -
V gene: TRBV4-1
CDR3 protein: CASSQDQVSYNEQFF
CDR3 DNA: TGCGCCAGCAGCCAAGACCAGGTTTCCTACAATGAGCAGTTCTTC

D gene: TRBD1
J gene: TRBJ1-1
clone size: -
V gene: TRBV5-1
CDR3 protein: CASSLKGARTVSNTEAFF
CDR3 DNA: TGCGCCAGCAGCTTGAAGGGGGCGCGTACAGTGTCCAACACTGAAGCTTTCTTT

D gene: -
J gene: TRBJ2-2
clone size: -
V gene: TRBV6-5
CDR3 protein: CASSYWTSENTGELFF
CDR3 DNA: TGTGCCAGCAGTTACTGGACATCGGAGAACACCGGGGAGCTGTTTTTT

D gene: TRBD2
J gene: TRBJ2-1
clone size: -
V gene: TRBV30
CDR3 protein: CAWSGGSGSHEQFF
CDR3 DNA: TGTGCCTGGAGTGGGGGTAGCGGGAGCCATGAGCAGTTCTTC

D gene: -
J gene: TRBJ2-7
clone size: -
V gene: TRBV15
CDR3 protein: CATSRDPGTAYEQYF
CDR3 DNA: TGTGCCACCAGCAGAGATCCGGGGACCGCCTACGAGCAGTACTTC

D gene: -
J gene: TRBJ2-6
clone size: -
V gene: TRBV11-2
CDR3 protein: CASSLAASGANVLTF
CDR3 DNA: TGTGCCAGCAGCTTAGCTGCCTCTGGGGCCAACGTCCTGACTTTC

D gene: TRBD1
J gene: TRBJ1-6
clone size: -
V gene: TRBV15
CDR3 protein: CATSRRTGDSPLHF
CDR3 DNA: TGTGCCACCAGCAGACGGACAGGGGATTCACCCCTCCACTTT

D gene: -
J gene: TRBJ1-1
clone size: -
V gene: TRBV7-2
CDR3 protein: CASSRGRTNTEAFF
CDR3 DNA: TGTGCCAGCAGCCGGGGACGGACTAACACTGAAGCTTTCTTT

D gene: TRBD1
J gene: TRBJ2-2
clone size: -
V gene: TRBV20-1
CDR3 protein: CSARGQGAAGELFF
CDR3 DNA: TGCAGTGCTCGTGGACAGGGGGCGGCCGGGGAGCTGTTTTTT

D gene: TRBD1
J gene: TRBJ2-1
clone size: -
V gene: TRBV7-9
CDR3 protein: CASSTTGGGRVRRDEQFF
CDR3 DNA: TGTGCCAGCAGCACGACAGGGGGCGGACGGGTAAGGCGCGATGAGCAGTTCTTC

D gene: -
J gene: TRBJ2-7
clone size: -
V gene: TRBV5-6
CDR3 protein: CASSTGTGIYEQYF
CDR3 DNA: TGTGCCAGCAGCACGGGGACGGGGATCTACGAGCAGTACTTC

D gene: -
J gene: TRBJ2-7
clone size: -
V gene: TRBV13
CDR3 protein: CASSHGFVGEQYF
CDR3 DNA: TGTGCCAGCAGTCACGGATTTGTAGGCGAGCAGTACTTC

D gene: -
J gene: TRBJ2-7
clone size: -
V gene: TRBV14
CDR3 protein: CASSQDPSVVYEQYF
CDR3 DNA: TGTGCCAGCAGCCAAGATCCTAGCGTCGTCTACGAGCAGTACTTC

D gene: -
J gene: TRBJ1-3
clone size: -
V gene: TRBV5-8
CDR3 protein: CASSLSLRDPAAYSGNTIYF
CDR3 DNA: TGTGCCAGCAGCTTGAGTTTACGGGATCCGGCCGCTTACTCTGGAAACACCATATATTTT

D gene: -
J gene: TRBJ2-1
clone size: -
V gene: TRBV6-4
CDR3 protein: CASSDSPRPGRPYNEQFF
CDR3 DNA: TGTGCCAGCAGTGACTCCCCAAGGCCGGGGAGGCCGTACAATGAGCAGTTCTTC

D gene: TRBD2
J gene: TRBJ2-1
clone size: -
V gene: TRBV19
CDR3 protein: CASGVGGRLNEQFF
CDR3 DNA: TGTGCCAGTGGGGTGGGCGGGAGATTGAATGAGCAGTTCTTC

D gene: -
J gene: TRBJ1-2
clone size: -
V gene: TRBV5-1
CDR3 protein: CASSTVGGERGYTF
CDR3 DNA: TGCGCCAGCAGCACCGTAGGGGGGGAGAGGGGCTACACCTTC

D gene: -
J gene: TRBJ2-1
clone size: -
V gene: TRBV4-3
CDR3 protein: CASSLGEGSYNEQFF
CDR3 DNA: TGCGCCAGCAGCCTCGGGGAAGGCTCCTACAATGAGCAGTTCTTC

D gene: -
J gene: TRBJ2-7
clone size: -
V gene: TRBV6-4
CDR3 protein: CASLRLAASSYEQYF
CDR3 DNA: TGTGCCAGCCTCCGCCTGGCAGCCAGTTCCTACGAGCAGTACTTC

D gene: -
J gene: TRBJ1-6
clone size: -
V gene: TRBV5-1
CDR3 protein: CASSPTGKRDSPLHF
CDR3 DNA: TGCGCCAGCAGCCCTACAGGGAAAAGGGATTCACCCCTCCACTTT

D gene: TRBD2
J gene: TRBJ2-3
clone size: -
V gene: TRBV6-5
CDR3 protein: CATVAGGGDTQYF
CDR3 DNA: TGTGCCACCGTAGCGGGAGGTGGAGATACGCAGTATTTT

D gene: -
J gene: TRBJ1-5
clone size: -
V gene: TRBV24-1
CDR3 protein: CATSDPQGDQPQHF
CDR3 DNA: TGTGCCACCAGTGATCCACAAGGGGATCAGCCCCAGCATTTT

D gene: TRBD2
J gene: TRBJ2-2
clone size: -
V gene: TRBV9
CDR3 protein: CASSVAGGTGGGELFF
CDR3 DNA: TGTGCCAGCAGCGTAGCTGGCGGAACGGGGGGCGGGGAGCTGTTTTTT

D gene: -
J gene: TRBJ2-7
clone size: -
V gene: TRBV11-3
CDR3 protein: CASSLEGEYEQYF
CDR3 DNA: TGTGCCAGCAGCTTAGAGGGCGAATACGAGCAGTACTTC

D gene: -
J gene: TRBJ1-5
clone size: -
V gene: TRBV28
CDR3 protein: CASSLPRGNQPQHF
CDR3 DNA: TGTGCCAGCAGTTTACCCAGGGGCAATCAGCCCCAGCATTTT

D gene: -
J gene: TRBJ2-1
clone size: -
V gene: TRBV24-1
CDR3 protein: CATSDLAPEQFF
CDR3 DNA: TGTGCCACCAGTGATTTGGCACCCGAGCAGTTCTTC

D gene: -
J gene: TRBJ1-5
clone size: few
V gene: TRBV19
CDR3 protein: CASSPFSNQPQHF
CDR3 DNA: TGTGCCAGTAGTCCATTTAGCAATCAGCCCCAGCATTTT

D gene: -
J gene: TRBJ2-7
clone size: -
V gene: TRBV7-8
CDR3 protein: CASSPSMGEQYF
CDR3 DNA: TGTGCCAGCAGCCCGAGTATGGGCGAGCAGTACTTC

D gene: TRBD1
J gene: TRBJ1-2
clone size: -
V gene: TRBV10-1
CDR3 protein: CASSPTGGGYTF
CDR3 DNA: TGCGCCAGCAGTCCGACAGGGGGCGGCTACACCTTC

D gene: TRBD2
J gene: TRBJ2-7
clone size: -
V gene: TRBV7-2
CDR3 protein: CASSPRTSGSPYEQYF
CDR3 DNA: TGTGCCAGCAGCCCCCGGACTAGCGGGAGTCCCTACGAGCAGTACTTC

D gene: -
J gene: TRBJ2-1
clone size: -
V gene: TRBV9
CDR3 protein: CASSASGVSYNEQFF
CDR3 DNA: TGTGCCAGCAGCGCGAGCGGAGTCTCCTACAATGAGCAGTTCTTC

D gene: TRBD2
J gene: TRBJ2-1
clone size: -
V gene: TRBV7-6
CDR3 protein: CASRAGDEQFF
CDR3 DNA: TGTGCCAGCAGGGCGGGAGATGAGCAGTTCTTC